The 29 T cell receptor beta chains in this list originate from one sample, sequenced in a study of neurological immune-mediated disorders. TCRdb processed the 5' RACE reads anew with MiXCR; each CDR3 protein has one entry. The sample yields approximately 20,000 distinct CDR3 sequences, approximately 15% seen once. The sequenced sample consisted of PBMCs. The receptors were sampled from a female donor with HTLV-1-associated myelopathy (HAM/TSP).

This clonotype came up many times. The chain joins TRBV7-8 to TRBJ2-2, with D hard to call. With 2 bases removed from V and 6 bases from J, the gap between germline ends came to 10 bases. CDR3 length: 14 amino acids. From germline, CDR1 is SGHVS and CDR2 FQNEAQ. The CDR3 DNA reads TGTGCCAGCAGCTTACCCGAATTCGCCGGGGAGCTGTTTTTT. Translation: CASSLPEFAGELFF.

This clonotype was recorded at least ten times. The V call is TRBV5-4, the J call TRBJ2-2, with D perhaps being TRBD1 or TRBD2 (5 bases each). Per the germline V gene, CDR1 is SGHNT and CDR2 is YYREEE (reference sequence). The CDR3 is 15 amino acids. Between the trimmed V and J ends, which lost 5 bases and 0 bases, there was a span of 11 bases. The CDR3 coding sequence is TGTGCCAGCAGATGGGACGGCGCGAACACCGGGGAGCTGTTTTTT. Protein sequence: CASRWDGANTGELFF.

This clonotype was counted ten times or more. V usage is TRBV10-3 and J usage is TRBJ2-7, with 9 bases matching TRBD1. Per the germline V gene, CDR1 is ENHRY and CDR2 is SYGVKD. Unmatched junction bases numbered 6, after V lost 6 bases and J lost 0 bases. The CDR3 runs to 15 residues. The chain's CDR3 is CAISRGGQGSYEQYF. The CDR3 coding sequence is TGTGCCATCAGCCGAGGGGGACAGGGCTCCTACGAGCAGTACTTC.

This clonotype has at least ten counts. This chain links TRBV12-3 or TRBV12-4 with TRBJ2-3; D not certain. The CDR3 length is 14 residues. V was clipped by 3 bases and J by 3 bases, with 10 bases between them. The chain's CDR3 is CASSFGFLTDTQYF. CDR3 nucleotide sequence: TGTGCCAGCAGTTTTGGGTTTTTGACAGATACGCAGTATTTT.

This clonotype was counted many times. The chain is built from TRBV20-1 and TRBJ1-6; 8 nucleotides line up with TRBD1. Germline V gene lookup returns CDR1 DFQATT and CDR2 SNEGSKA (reference sequence). The CDR3 loop spans 13 amino acids. This CDR3 is CSLGRTGNSPLHF. DNA of the CDR3: TGCAGCCTAGGAAGGACAGGGAATTCACCCCTCCACTTT.

This clonotype has at least ten counts. The chain recombines TRBV27 with TRBJ2-7; no reliable D call. This CDR3 region has 13 residues. Between the trimmed V and J ends, which lost 6 bases and 0 bases, there was a span of 9 bases. Germline CDR1 is MNHEY and CDR2 is SMNVEV (reference sequence). Here the CDR3 DNA reads TGTGCCAGCAGAGACCTGAGCTCCTACGAGCAGTACTTC. Amino acid sequence: CASRDLSSYEQYF.

This clonotype was observed many times. The CDR3 DNA sequence: TGTGCCAGCAAAGACAGGGCCCCCTACGAGCAGTACTTC. Translating it yields CASKDRAPYEQYF. V usage is TRBV28 and J usage is TRBJ2-7, with 7 bases matching TRBD1. This CDR3 spans 13 amino acids. Per germline, CDR1 MDHEN and CDR2 SYDVKM. The trim removed 7 bases at V and 2 bases at J, leaving 5 bases unmatched.

This clonotype was picked up many times. The chain joins TRBV6-2 or TRBV6-3 to TRBJ2-1; a possible D gene is TRBD2 (7 bases). From germline, CDR1 is MNHEY and CDR2 SVGEGT. Trimming left V 2 bases short and J 6 bases short, with 14 bases between. The CDR3 length is 15 residues. CDR3 in DNA: TGTGCCAGCAGTTACGGCAGCGGGGACACCAATGAGCAGTTCTTC. It yields the protein CASSYGSGDTNEQFF.

This clonotype has ten or more counts. The genes are TRBV5-1 and TRBJ2-3; 9 bases are shared with TRBD2. Unmatched junction bases numbered 8, after V lost 1 base and J lost 5 bases. The CDR3 is 16 amino acids. Germline assignment: CDR1 SGHRS and CDR2 YFSETQ. CDR3 protein: CASSLPSGKTRDTQYF. CDR3 sequence (DNA): TGCGCCAGCAGCTTGCCTAGCGGGAAAACGAGAGATACGCAGTATTTT.

This clonotype was observed many times. V and J are TRBV2 and TRBJ1-1; TRBD1 might be the D (5 bases). This CDR3 region has 15 residues. The V and J ends lost 2 bases and 1 base respectively, with 11 bases between them. The germline CDR1 and CDR2 sequences are SNHLY and FYNNEI. The CDR3 DNA is TGTGCCAGCAGTGAATTGGGGGGAGAGAACACTGAAGCTTTCTTT. Amino acids: CASSELGGENTEAFF.

This clonotype appeared many times. The J gene is TRBJ2-2, the V gene TRBV6-1, with unresolved D. The length of the CDR3 is 14 residues. V dropped 7 bases and J dropped 1 base, with 10 bases sitting between them. CDR1 MNHNS and CDR2 SASEGT come from the germline V gene. The CDR3 nucleotides are TGTGCCAGCATTCTAATGGTGAACACCGGGGAGCTGTTTTTT. It encodes CASILMVNTGELFF.

This clonotype was seen many times. The chain carries TRBV3-1 and TRBJ2-5, with D possibly TRBD2 on 6 matching bases. CDR3 length: 13 amino acids. Trimming took off 4 bases at V and 4 bases at J, with 10 bases between the two ends. CDR1 is LGHDT and CDR2 is YNNKEL in the germline V gene (reference sequence). The CDR3 sequence: CASSPGLAETQYF. For the CDR3, the DNA is TGTGCCAGCAGCCCGGGACTGGCAGAGACCCAGTACTTC.

The V and J genes are TRBV20-1 and TRBJ2-5; TRBD2 is a possible D gene (6 bases). The V end was cut by 3 bases, the J end by 3 bases, with 8 bases between. The CDR3 is 12 residues long. From germline, CDR1 is DFQATT and CDR2 SNEGSKA (reference sequence). DNA for the CDR3: TGCAGTGCTAGTGAGCGGGAAGAGACCCAGTACTTC. Translating it yields CSASEREETQYF.

This clonotype was seen at least ten times. The CDR3 loop is CSATSGGAPDTQYF. The CDR3 bases are TGCAGTGCGACTAGCGGGGGGGCCCCAGATACGCAGTATTTT. The V call is TRBV20-1, the J call TRBJ2-3; 14 bases line up with TRBD2. The V gene end was trimmed by 6 bases and the J gene end by 4 bases; junction bases not matched to a gene: 3. This CDR3 spans 14 amino acids. CDR1 DFQATT and CDR2 SNEGSKA come from the germline V gene (reference sequence).

This chain links TRBV7-9 with TRBJ2-3; no reliable D call. The CDR3 extends over 15 amino acids. V was trimmed by 5 bases and J by 0 bases, leaving 12 bases between them. The V gene's germline CDR1 is SEHNR and CDR2 FQNEAQ (reference sequence). The CDR3, as DNA: TGTGCCAGCAGCCCCAGGAGTTCTAGCACAGATACGCAGTATTTT. This encodes CASSPRSSSTDTQYF.

At least ten counts were recorded for this clonotype. This chain uses TRBV10-1 with TRBJ2-1; 12 positions agree with TRBD2. The CDR3 is made up of 15 amino acids. The V segment lost 6 bases and the J segment 4 bases; nucleotides outside the gene matches: 4. Germline V gene lookup returns CDR1 WNHNN and CDR2 SYGVQD (reference sequence). CDR3 sequence (DNA): TGCGCCAGCAGCGCCGGGACTAGCGGGTACAATGAGCAGTTCTTC. This translates into CASSAGTSGYNEQFF.

This clonotype was observed many times. J is TRBJ1-1 and V is TRBV7-9; D gene uncertain. Per the germline V gene, CDR1 is SEHNR and CDR2 is FQNEAQ (reference sequence). The CDR3 extends over 14 amino acids. V lost 2 bases and J 5 bases, leaving 12 bases between the germline ends. The CDR3 nucleotides are TGTGCCAGCAGCTTACAAGGGTCGGAAACTGAAGCTTTCTTT. Protein: CASSLQGSETEAFF.

This clonotype appeared a single time. J is TRBJ2-1 and V is TRBV30; TRBD1 is a possible D gene (5 bases). CDR3 size: 14 residues. V gave up 8 bases and J gave up 0 bases, with 14 bases separating them. Germline CDR1 reads GTSNPN; CDR2 reads SVGIG (reference sequence). The CDR3 bases are TGTGCCGCCCTCCGGCAGGGCTCCTACAATGAGCAGTTCTTC. The encoded protein is CAALRQGSYNEQFF.

This clonotype was seen many times. This chain joins TRBV5-1 and TRBJ2-1; 11 bases align to TRBD2. Germline CDR1 reads SGHRS; CDR2 reads YFSETQ. Trimming at V came to 4 bases and at J to 3 bases, leaving 6 bases not matched to a gene. The CDR3 contains 16 residues. CDR3 sequence: CASSPLGLAGYNEQFF. As DNA, the CDR3 is TGCGCCAGCAGCCCCCTTGGACTAGCGGGCTACAATGAGCAGTTCTTC.

By share of the sample, this clonotype is medium-sized (0.01 to 0.1%). The rearrangement joins TRBV5-1 to TRBJ1-5, with TRBD1 identical over 10 bases. This CDR3 is 15 amino acids long. From germline, CDR1 is SGHRS and CDR2 YFSETQ. Trimming cost V 0 bases and J 6 bases; bases outside gene matches: 3. CDR3 residues: CASSLGDRGGQPQHF. For the CDR3, the DNA is TGCGCCAGCAGCTTGGGGGACAGGGGTGGTCAGCCCCAGCATTTT.

This clonotype was recorded at least ten times. The rearrangement joins TRBV20-1 to TRBJ2-7, with D perhaps TRBD2 (5 bases). This CDR3 spans 15 amino acids. Trimming left V 0 bases short and J 2 bases short, with 14 bases between. Germline assignment: CDR1 DFQATT and CDR2 SNEGSKA (reference sequence). CDR3 protein: CSARDGRFGTYEQYF. The CDR3, as DNA: TGCAGTGCTAGAGATGGAAGGTTCGGGACCTACGAGCAGTACTTC.

This clonotype was seen at least ten times. The genes are TRBV20-1 and TRBJ2-2, with D uncertain. The CDR3 extends over 14 amino acids. Germline lookup yields CDR1 DFQATT and CDR2 SNEGSKA (reference sequence). Trimming shortened V by 2 bases and J by 6 bases, and 13 bases separated the two germline ends. CDR3 sequence (DNA): TGCAGTGCTAGACAGTCCCAAAAGCCCGGGGAGCTGTTTTTT. Translation gives CSARQSQKPGELFF.

In its sample, this clonotype was seen many times. CDR3 DNA sequence: TGTGCCAGCAGCCTGGGACAGGGGACGCCACCCCTCCACTTT. Encoded protein: CASSLGQGTPPLHF. The chain combines TRBV7-8 with TRBJ1-6; TRBD1 matches 10 bases. The CDR3 runs 14 residues. Per germline, CDR1 SGHVS and CDR2 FQNEAQ. V trimming: 5 bases; J trimming: 11 bases; junction bases outside the gene matches: 6.

There are many counts of this clonotype. The rearrangement links TRBV18 to TRBJ1-1; D is unclear. Deletions cut 3 bases from V and 4 bases from J, with 12 bases between. The CDR3 consists of 14 residues. Per the germline V gene, CDR1 is KGHSH and CDR2 is LQKENI. The CDR3 region is CASSPPVMSTEAFF. The CDR3 region has the DNA TGTGCCAGCTCACCTCCGGTAATGAGCACTGAAGCTTTCTTT.

The chain is built from TRBV6-6 and TRBJ1-5; TRBD1 agrees at 7 bases. Trimming removed 2 bases from V and 3 bases from J; junction bases left unmatched: 10. The CDR3 totals 17 residues. CDR1 is MNHNY and CDR2 is SVGAGI in the germline V gene (reference sequence). The CDR3 reads CASSYGSQGGNNQPQHF. CDR3 DNA: TGTGCCAGCAGTTACGGGTCGCAGGGGGGGAACAATCAGCCCCAGCATTTT.

This rearrangement joins TRBV30 to TRBJ2-3, with 8 nucleotides matching TRBD1. The junction had 8 bases not matched to a gene; V was cut back by 5 bases and J by 1 base. CDR3 length equals 15 residues. The germline CDR1 and CDR2 sequences are GTSNPN and SVGIG (reference sequence). In DNA, the CDR3 is TGTGCCTGGGGTCGGACAGGGTCCGGCACAGATACGCAGTATTTT. It translates to CAWGRTGSGTDTQYF.

This clonotype came up many times. J is TRBJ2-2 and V is TRBV20-1; 7 positions match TRBD2. The germline V gene encodes CDR1 DFQATT and CDR2 SNEGSKA (reference sequence). Trimming removed 7 bases from V and 4 bases from J; junction bases left unmatched: 3. CDR3 size: 12 residues. CDR3 residues: CSGASGTGELFF. CDR3 DNA sequence: TGCAGTGGGGCTAGCGGCACCGGGGAGCTGTTTTTT.

The genes are TRBV20-1 and TRBJ2-5, with TRBD2 matching over 11 bases. This CDR3 is 17 amino acids long. The germline CDR1 and CDR2 sequences are DFQATT and SNEGSKA (reference sequence). Germline trimming cut 6 bases from V and 1 base from J; bases unmatched to any gene: 13. The CDR3 protein is CSAAEFLAGGFQETQYF. The CDR3 nucleotides are TGCAGTGCCGCCGAATTCCTAGCGGGGGGCTTCCAAGAGACCCAGTACTTC.

In this sample, this clonotype turned up many times. The chain combines TRBV20-1 with TRBJ2-1; tentative D call: TRBD2 (7 bases). The V gene lost 0 bases and the J gene lost 7 bases, with 16 bases spanning the gap. Looked up from germline, CDR1 is DFQATT and CDR2 is SNEGSKA (reference sequence). The CDR3 totals 15 residues. This CDR3 is CSARDRSGGLNEQFF. CDR3 nucleotides: TGCAGTGCTAGAGATCGATCGGGGGGCTTAAATGAGCAGTTCTTC.